The clone carrying this T cell receptor beta chain was counted a single time. Its cognate antigen is unknown. Per germline, CDR1 SGHAT and CDR2 FQDESV (reference sequence). This CDR3 is 15 amino acids long. Trimming at V came to 0 bases and at J to 10 bases, leaving 9 bases not matched to a gene. Primers: 60 Vbeta forward and 13 Jbeta reverse. Measured with immunoSEQ multiplex PCR; TCRdb has only the in-frame clones, and not every one. The table lists tens of thousands of clones, about four fifths of them singletons. This sample was included in a study of cytomegalovirus exposure and HLA in healthy donors. Findings and limits, study-wide: When analyzed later, the rates of TCR association showed variation by HLA locus, with DRB1 the most and HLA-C the fewest. Many donors carried some public TCRs, although rarity characterized most TCR sequences.

The sample taken for sequencing was PBMCs. The chain combines TRBV11-1 with TRBJ2-1; the match to TRBD2 covers 7 bases. The receptor's source is a young man in good health and CMV-seropositive. CDR3 protein: CASSLALGEGREQFF. CDR3 coding DNA: TGTGCCAGCAGCTTAGCGTTAGGGGAGGGAAGGGAGCAGTTCTTC.